The rows below give T cell receptor beta chains drawn from one sample of a study of blood T cell repertoires in COVID-19. The data were produced by immunoSEQ multiplex PCR, yet TCRdb's version contains in-frame clones alone and is incomplete. The table includes roughly 29,000 clones, about 84% detected once. Source material: peripheral blood. The receptor source for this set is a woman in her sixties or seventies with acute or convalescent COVID-19. CDR3s leave out the opening cysteine and the closing phenylalanine or tryptophan.

V gene: TRBV3-1/TRBV3-2; CDR3 length: 13; CDR3 protein: ASRLGEGSGDTQY
V gene: TRBV28; CDR3 length: 11; CDR3 protein: ASSQNGVAGYT
V gene: TRBV19; CDR3 length: 14; CDR3 protein: ASKVIRGPSDTEAF
V gene: TRBV5-1; CDR3 length: 16; CDR3 protein: ASSLRRDRGQANYGYT
V gene: TRBV14; CDR3 length: 14; CDR3 protein: ASSLLASSGANVLT
V gene: TRBV11-2; CDR3 length: 14; CDR3 protein: ASSLAIFGGGYGYT
V gene: TRBV2; CDR3 length: 12; CDR3 protein: ASRETAHGDTQY
V gene: TRBV5-4; CDR3 length: 15; CDR3 protein: ASSPWTGQPGRETQY
V gene: TRBV14; CDR3 length: 10; CDR3 protein: ASSPGHVGYT
V gene: TRBV14; CDR3 length: 11; CDR3 protein: ASSHASGQPQH
V gene: TRBV7-3; CDR3 length: 12; CDR3 protein: ASSLKGDSLGYT
V gene: TRBV15; CDR3 length: 14; CDR3 protein: ATSRLRQENTDTQY
V gene: TRBV5-1; CDR3 length: 15; CDR3 protein: ASSLGVQGTSGNTIY
V gene: TRBV7-8; CDR3 length: 16; CDR3 protein: ASSLRDRGSANTGELF
V gene: TRBV11-2; CDR3 length: 15; CDR3 protein: ASSLLGTMGAHTEAF
V gene: TRBV5-4; CDR3 length: 11; CDR3 protein: ASSDPQRREQY
V gene: TRBV19; CDR3 length: 12; CDR3 protein: ASSIGGSGYGYT
V gene: TRBV6-2/TRBV6-3; CDR3 length: 12; CDR3 protein: ASSYFTQGDGAF
V gene: TRBV24-1; CDR3 length: 13; CDR3 protein: ATSEPGQGNGDYT
V gene: TRBV6-4; CDR3 length: 13; CDR3 protein: ASSDRTGFGEKLF
V gene: TRBV5-1; CDR3 length: 13; CDR3 protein: ASSLGAGGREKLF
V gene: TRBV18; CDR3 length: 13; CDR3 protein: ASSPSNTPNYGYT
V gene: TRBV7-2; CDR3 length: 14; CDR3 protein: ASSFSSGGAANEQY
V gene: TRBV6-2/TRBV6-3; CDR3 length: 13; CDR3 protein: ASSYGGQQIYGYT